This entry is about one T cell receptor (beta chain). Other DNA sequences in this specimen translate into the identical CDR3. This sample is part of a study of shared clonotypes between healthy human individuals. Germline V gene sequence: CDR1 MGHRA, CDR2 YSYEKL. J was trimmed by 4 bases and V by 3 bases; bases with no gene match: 6. This CDR3 contains 15 residues. Positive CCR7 selection of CD45RO-negative cells yielded the naive CD8 cells, and terminally differentiated effector memory CD45RA+ cells were excluded. Method: immunoSEQ multiplex PCR; TCRdb's copy keeps in-frame clones and lacks some. The data show 1.5 million to 2.5 million clones, with about 95% seen just once and 0.9% to 1.5% held by the top ten.

The source is a man aged 18 to 29 in good health. Sequencing input: naive CD8+ T cells sorted from blood. V is TRBV4-1 and J is TRBJ2-7, with TRBD2 matching over 10 bases. CDR3 nucleotide sequence: TGCGCCAGCAGCCACCGACTAGCGGGCATTTACGAGCAGTACTTC. This encodes CASSHRLAGIYEQYF.